The clone carrying this T cell receptor beta chain has only a few counts. Its specificity is not known. The sample belongs to a study of regulatory T cells in long-lasting Graves disease. Broader study findings: The study found persistent patients shared more public clonotypes (2,741) than new patients (about 990).

Regarding time point: newly diagnosed GD, antithyroid drugs for less than 3 months. The TCR library used RNA extracted from PBMCs. HTBI primers from iRepertoire and Arm-PCR of CDR3 regions yielded the TCR beta libraries. MiXCR, run by TCRdb on the multiplex PCR reads, gives a single entry per CDR3 protein. The table has fewer than 550,000 distinct CDR3 sequences, about 16% seen once. Germline values: CDR1 WSHSY, CDR2 SAAADI. Trimming took 2 bases from V and 12 from J; bases not matched to a gene: 7. The CDR3 runs to 13 residues. The same sample was also used in a study of T cells in Graves' hyperthyroidism and ophthalmopathy. Per that study: Patients between 18 and 65 years old had hyperthyroidism, newly diagnosed and lasting under 2 months.

This receptor was identified in a woman aged 35-65 years with Graves disease. The material was peripheral blood mononuclear cells (PBMCs), obtained at new diagnosis, from a patient treated with antithyroid drugs. This chain uses TRBV10-2 with TRBJ1-5; 7 bases align to TRBD1. The CDR3 DNA reads TGCGCCAGCAGTGAGAAGGGGGCGAGACTCCAGCATTTT. Translated: CASSEKGARLQHF.